These T cell receptor beta chains were read from a single sample in a study of blood T cells in healthy people across ages. TCRdb processed the 5' RACE reads anew with MiXCR; each CDR3 protein has one entry. The repertoire holds 700,000 to 950,000 distinct CDR3 sequences, with about three fifths as singletons. Sequenced material: blood. These receptors were taken from a man aged 30 to 45 in good health. Both conserved end residues are part of each CDR3. Fields, in order: D gene, V gene, clone size, J gene, CDR3 DNA, CDR3 protein. The D gene is left open where the match is weak. Some rows have no size entry. The others give once, few or many, or a class for an expanded clone.

-	TRBV29-1	-	TRBJ2-3	TGCAGCGTGGAGTTATGGGTGTCAGATACGCAGTATTTT	CSVELWVSDTQYF
-	TRBV7-2	-	TRBJ1-2	TGTGCCAGCAGGCTTAGCGGGGGCGACTATGGCTACACCTTC	CASRLSGGDYGYTF
-	TRBV12-3/TRBV12-4	-	TRBJ2-6	TGTGCCAGCAAGAGCCCCGGTTCTGGGGCCAACGTCCTGACTTTC	CASKSPGSGANVLTF
-	TRBV3-1	few	TRBJ1-4	TGTGCCAGCAGCCAATTCACGACTAATGAAAAACTGTTTTTT	CASSQFTTNEKLFF
-	TRBV4-2	-	TRBJ2-1	TGTGCCAGCAGCCAAGCGACCAGGAATGAGCAGTTCTTC	CASSQATRNEQFF
-	TRBV9	-	TRBJ2-3	TGTACCAGCAGCGACTCCGGGACGCAGGGGACAGATACGCAGTATTTT	CTSSDSGTQGTDTQYF
TRBD2	TRBV27	-	TRBJ2-3	TGTGCCAGCAGTTTATCGGGGCTAGCGGGAGAGTTTAGCACAGATACGCAGTATTTT	CASSLSGLAGEFSTDTQYF
-	TRBV12-3/TRBV12-4	-	TRBJ2-2	TGTGCCAGCAGCGCCCGGACCGTCGCGAACACCGGGGAGCTGTTTTTT	CASSARTVANTGELFF
-	TRBV12-3/TRBV12-4	once	TRBJ2-7	TGTGCCAGCAGTTTGAGTCAGGAGACACACGAGCAGTACTTC	CASSLSQETHEQYF
TRBD1	TRBV12-3/TRBV12-4	-	TRBJ2-7	TGTGCCAGCAGCTGCCTATTCCGGGACAGGGGGTTTATACTTACGAGCAGTACTTTC	CASSCLFRDRGFILTSSTF
TRBD1	TRBV3-1	-	TRBJ1-2	TGTGCCTGCAGCCAACCTTGGGGACAGGGAGAAGATGGCTACACCTTC	CACSQPWGQGEDGYTF
-	TRBV20-1	few	TRBJ1-5	TGCAGTGCTAACGAGGGGACTCAGCCCCAGCATTTT	CSANEGTQPQHF
TRBD1	TRBV24-1	few	TRBJ2-2	TGTGCCACCAGTGACCCTGGACAGGGCGCGAACACCGGGGAGCTGTTTTTT	CATSDPGQGANTGELFF
-	TRBV24-1	-	TRBJ2-1	TGTGCCACCAGTCTAGGGCAGGGCTGGAATGAGCAGTTCTTC	CATSLGQGWNEQFF
TRBD2	TRBV29-1	-	TRBJ2-7	TGCAGCGTTGAAGCCGCGGGGGGGCGGCCCTACGAGCAGTACTTC	CSVEAAGGRPYEQYF
-	TRBV20-1	few	TRBJ1-6	TGCAGTGCTCCGACCCCTGGGGGTTGGAATTCACCCCTCCACTTT	CSAPTPGGWNSPLHF
-	TRBV20-1	-	TRBJ2-1	TGCAGTGCTAGTCCAGGGGCAGGGAATAGATATGAGCAGTTCTTC	CSASPGAGNRYEQFF
TRBD1	TRBV7-8	-	TRBJ2-3	TGTGCCAGCAGCAAGGGTGTTGGGACAGCAGAGACAGATACGCAGTATTTT	CASSKGVGTAETDTQYF
TRBD2	TRBV20-1	few	TRBJ2-1	TGCAGTGCTAGAGATCGGCTGGCGGGAGGGCCCGTCAATGAGCAGTTCTTC	CSARDRLAGGPVNEQFF
-	TRBV29-1	few	TRBJ1-2	TGCAGCGGAGGGGAAGGGAAACATGGCTACACCTTC	CSGGEGKHGYTF
-	TRBV5-1	few	TRBJ1-2	TGCGCCAGCAGCTTGGCTCCGACAGACTATGGCTACACCTTC	CASSLAPTDYGYTF
TRBD1	TRBV4-2	-	TRBJ2-7	TGTGCCAGCAGCCAAGACCTAGCCGGACAGGACTCCTACGAGCAGTACTTC	CASSQDLAGQDSYEQYF
-	TRBV3-1	-	TRBJ2-3	TGTGCCAGCAGCCCGGGACTTCAGAGGGATACGCAGTATTTT	CASSPGLQRDTQYF
-	TRBV7-2	-	TRBJ1-2	TGTGCCAGCAGCTTAGTCTGGTTCTATGGCTACACCTTC	CASSLVWFYGYTF
-	TRBV15	-	TRBJ1-1	TGTGCCACCAGCAGATCGAGGGGTTCTGGCACTGAAGCTTTCTTT	CATSRSRGSGTEAFF
TRBD1	TRBV5-1	-	TRBJ2-7	TGCGCCAGCAGCTCAACATACAGGGGGCAGGGCGAGCAGTACTTC	CASSSTYRGQGEQYF
TRBD1	TRBV20-1	-	TRBJ2-1	TGCAGTGCTAGGACAGGGACCTCCTACAATGAGCAGTTCTTC	CSARTGTSYNEQFF
-	TRBV29-1	-	TRBJ1-2	TGCAGCGTTGAAATAGTCGGCTCCTATGGCTACACCTTC	CSVEIVGSYGYTF
TRBD2	TRBV6-1	-	TRBJ2-1	TGTGCCAGCAGGGCTAGCGGGGGGGCAGCCAATGAGCAGTTCTTC	CASRASGGAANEQFF
-	TRBV13	few	TRBJ2-1	TGTGCCAGCAGCTTAGAGTCCGGTGAGCAGTTCTTC	CASSLESGEQFF
-	TRBV4-2	-	TRBJ2-2	TGTGCCAGCAGCCCGGCGTTAGTAGGGGAGCTGTTTTTT	CASSPALVGELFF
-	TRBV7-2	few	TRBJ2-1	TGTGCCAGCAGCTTAGGAAGAGATGGAGGTGAGCAGTTCTTC	CASSLGRDGGEQFF
-	TRBV5-5	once	TRBJ2-5	TGTGCCAGCAGCTCAGGGATAGGGAAGACCCAGTACTTC	CASSSGIGKTQYF
-	TRBV6-5	-	TRBJ2-5	TGTGCCAGCACGTCCTCGAATGAGCAGTACTTC	CASTSSNEQYF
TRBD2	TRBV15	-	TRBJ2-7	TGTGCCACCAGCAGACCTAGCGGGAGTTACGAGCAGTACTTC	CATSRPSGSYEQYF
-	TRBV12-3/TRBV12-4	once	TRBJ2-1	TGTGCCAGCAGTTCACCGGGACTGAAATACAATGAGCAGTTCTTC	CASSSPGLKYNEQFF
TRBD2	TRBV13	-	TRBJ2-7	TGTGCCAGCAGCGCGACTAGCGGGAGAGACGAGCAGTACTTC	CASSATSGRDEQYF
TRBD1	TRBV10-3	-	TRBJ2-7	TGTGCCATCAGTGGGACAGGAGTGCACGAGCAGTACTTC	CAISGTGVHEQYF
-	TRBV5-1	many	TRBJ2-5	TGCGCCAGCAGCCGTAGCGCCGGGGGGCTGCAAGAGACCCAGTACTTC	CASSRSAGGLQETQYF
TRBD2	TRBV20-1	-	TRBJ2-1	TGCAGTGCTAGTCTAGCGGGGGCGAACAATGAGCAGTTCTTC	CSASLAGANNEQFF
-	TRBV20-1	-	TRBJ2-5	TGCAGTGCCCCCCGCGGGGCGGTGGAGACCCAGTACTTC	CSAPRGAVETQYF
-	TRBV4-2	-	TRBJ1-6	TGTGCCAGCAGCCAAGGCCAGTTGCTCAGCCGAAATTCACCCCTCCACTTT	CASSQGQLLSRNSPLHF
-	TRBV20-1	-	TRBJ1-2	TGCAGTGCTAGAGATCTCCCCTATGGCTACACCTTC	CSARDLPYGYTF
-	TRBV29-1	few	TRBJ1-1	TGCAGCGTGGACTCGAACCCCGGGACATTGAACACTGAAGCTTTCTTT	CSVDSNPGTLNTEAFF
-	TRBV7-2	few	TRBJ1-5	TGTGCCAGCAGCTTATCTATGGCCAGGGATCAGCCCCAGCATTTT	CASSLSMARDQPQHF
-	TRBV2	-	TRBJ1-2	TGTGCCAGCAGTGAAGTAAGAGGGACGGCCTATGGCTACACCTTC	CASSEVRGTAYGYTF
-	TRBV7-2	few	TRBJ1-2	TGTGCCAGCAGCTTATCGACAGACACTAACTATGGCTACACCTTC	CASSLSTDTNYGYTF
TRBD2	TRBV11-2	-	TRBJ2-1	TGTGCCAGCAGCTTAGTAGCGGGAGCTAATGAGCAGTTCTTC	CASSLVAGANEQFF